The present T cell receptor beta chain was sequenced within a study of immune evolution from preneoplasia to lung adenocarcinoma. Study findings and constraints: Later-stage lesions seemingly showed higher T cell density and diversity than normal lung. Top clone frequencies peaked in normal lung, apparently declining through invasive adenocarcinoma.

Germline CDR1 and CDR2: KGHSH and LQKENI. The CDR3 has 14 amino acids. Trimming removed 0 bases from V and 4 bases from J, with 9 bases in between. As concerns this clone: Its cognate antigen is unknown.

TCRdb keeps only in-frame clones here, not all; method: immunoSEQ multiplex PCR. The data contain 9,000 to 10,000 clones, more than 75% of them singletons. Sequencing input: FFPE invasive lung adenocarcinoma tissue. The V call is TRBV18, the J call TRBJ2-5; D is uncertain. The sequence came from a person between 70 and 80 years old with invasive lung adenocarcinoma. Some clones in this sample may be carry-over from other donors' samples. CDR3 nucleotide sequence: TGTGCCAGCTCACCACCGAGCCGGCCAGAGACCCAGTACTTC. Translation: CASSPPSRPETQYF.